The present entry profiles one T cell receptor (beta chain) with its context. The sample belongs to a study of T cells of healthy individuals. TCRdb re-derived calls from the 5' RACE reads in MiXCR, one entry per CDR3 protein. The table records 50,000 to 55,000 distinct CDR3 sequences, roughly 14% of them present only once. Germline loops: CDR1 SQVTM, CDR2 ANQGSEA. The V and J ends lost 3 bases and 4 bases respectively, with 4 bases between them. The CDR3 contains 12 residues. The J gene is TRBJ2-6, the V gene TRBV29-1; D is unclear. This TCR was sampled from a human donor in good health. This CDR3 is CSVDSGANVLTF. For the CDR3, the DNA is TGCAGCGTTGATTCGGGGGCCAACGTCCTGACTTTC. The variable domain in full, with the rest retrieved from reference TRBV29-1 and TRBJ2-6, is SAVISQKPSRDICQRGTSLTIQCQVDSQVTMMFWYRQQPGQSLTLIATANQGSEATYESGFVIDKFPISRPNLTFSTLTVSNMSPEDSSIYLCSVDSGANVLTFGAGSRLTVL.